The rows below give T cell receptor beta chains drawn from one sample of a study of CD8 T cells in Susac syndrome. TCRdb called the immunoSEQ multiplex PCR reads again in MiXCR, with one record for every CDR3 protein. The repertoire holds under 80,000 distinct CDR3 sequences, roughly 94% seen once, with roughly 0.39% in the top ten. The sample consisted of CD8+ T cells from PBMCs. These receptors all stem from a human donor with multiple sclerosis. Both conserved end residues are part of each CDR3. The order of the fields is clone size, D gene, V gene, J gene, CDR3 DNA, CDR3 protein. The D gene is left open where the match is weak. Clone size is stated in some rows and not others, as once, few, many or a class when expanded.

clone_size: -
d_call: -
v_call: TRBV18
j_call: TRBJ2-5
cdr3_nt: TGTGCCAGCTCCCCGAGGAGTTCCCCTCAAGAGACCCAGTACTTC
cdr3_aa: CASSPRSSPQETQYF

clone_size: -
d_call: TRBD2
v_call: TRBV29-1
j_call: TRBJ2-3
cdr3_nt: TGCAGCGTTGGGGGGGGACTCACAGATACGCAGTATTTT
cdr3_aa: CSVGGGLTDTQYF

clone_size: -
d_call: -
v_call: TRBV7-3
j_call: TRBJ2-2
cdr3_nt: TGTGCCAGCAGACCAGGGCAGGGCACCGGGGAGCTGTTTTTT
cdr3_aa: CASRPGQGTGELFF

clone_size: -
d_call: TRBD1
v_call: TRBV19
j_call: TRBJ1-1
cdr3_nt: TGTGCCACCCAGGGGGCGAACCAGAACACTGAAGCTTTCTTT
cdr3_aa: CATQGANQNTEAFF

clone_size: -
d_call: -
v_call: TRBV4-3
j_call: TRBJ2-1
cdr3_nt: TGCGCCAGCAGCCAAGTACTAGAAAGTGAGCAGTTCTTC
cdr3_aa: CASSQVLESEQFF

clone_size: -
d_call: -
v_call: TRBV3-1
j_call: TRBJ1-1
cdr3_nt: TGTGCCAGCAGCCAACCCGGTCAGGGGAACACTGAAGCTTTCTTT
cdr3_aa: CASSQPGQGNTEAFF

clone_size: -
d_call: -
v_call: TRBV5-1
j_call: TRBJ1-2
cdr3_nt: TGCGCCAGCAAAACTCCGGGCAACGAGGGCTACACCTTC
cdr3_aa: CASKTPGNEGYTF

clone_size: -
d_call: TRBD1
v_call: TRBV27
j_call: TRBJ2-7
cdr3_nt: TGTGCCAGCAGTTTATCGGGGACAGGCTACTACGAGCAGTACTTC
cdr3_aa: CASSLSGTGYYEQYF

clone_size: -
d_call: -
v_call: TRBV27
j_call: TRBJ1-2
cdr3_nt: TGTGCCAGCAAGGTCGACGGAAACTATGGCTACACCTTC
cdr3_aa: CASKVDGNYGYTF

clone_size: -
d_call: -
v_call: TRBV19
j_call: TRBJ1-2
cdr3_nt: TGTGCCAGTACCATGGAGGGAAACTATGGCTACACCTTC
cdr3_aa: CASTMEGNYGYTF

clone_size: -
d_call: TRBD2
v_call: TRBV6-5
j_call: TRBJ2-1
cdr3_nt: TGTGCCAGCAGTTACTCGAGTCTTCGGGGGGTTCCCTACAATGAGCAGTTCTTC
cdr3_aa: CASSYSSLRGVPYNEQFF

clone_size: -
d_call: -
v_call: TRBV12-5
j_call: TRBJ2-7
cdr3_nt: TGTGCTAGTGGTTCCGCCTTGGGCGGGGCCTACGAGCAGTACTTC
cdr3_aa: CASGSALGGAYEQYF

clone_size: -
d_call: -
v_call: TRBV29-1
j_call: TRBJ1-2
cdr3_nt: TGCAGCGTTGAAGGGCCAGCTAACTATGGCTACACCTTC
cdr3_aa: CSVEGPANYGYTF

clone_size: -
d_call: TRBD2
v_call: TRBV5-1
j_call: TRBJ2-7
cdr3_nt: TGCGCCAGCAGCCCTCCAATGGGGGGGGACGAGCAGTACTTC
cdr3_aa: CASSPPMGGDEQYF

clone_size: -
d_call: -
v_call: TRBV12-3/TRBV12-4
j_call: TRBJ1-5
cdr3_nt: TGTGCCAGCAGTCAGGGTGTTAATCAGCCCCAGCATTTT
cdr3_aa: CASSQGVNQPQHF

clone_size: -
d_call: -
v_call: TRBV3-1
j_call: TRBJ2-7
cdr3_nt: TGTGCCAGCAGCCAAGATCTGAGGGAGCACTCCTACGAGCAGTACTTC
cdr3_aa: CASSQDLREHSYEQYF

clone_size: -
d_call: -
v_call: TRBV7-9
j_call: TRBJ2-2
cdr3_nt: TGTGCCAGCAGCGAAAACAGGGTTGCGAACACCGGGGAGCTGTTTTTT
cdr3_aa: CASSENRVANTGELFF

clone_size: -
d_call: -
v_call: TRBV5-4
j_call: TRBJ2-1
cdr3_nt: TGTGCCAGCAGTTCGGGTGGACCCGGTCGTGTTGAGCAGTTCTTC
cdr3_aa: CASSSGGPGRVEQFF

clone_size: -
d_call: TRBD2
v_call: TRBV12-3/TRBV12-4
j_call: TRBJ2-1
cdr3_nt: TGTGCCAGCAGTGTCCTCCCAGCGGGAGGGCCCTCGGGTGAGCAGTTCTTC
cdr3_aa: CASSVLPAGGPSGEQFF

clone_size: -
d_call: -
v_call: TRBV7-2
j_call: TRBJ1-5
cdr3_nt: TGTGCCAGCAGCGATCGGGGTTATAGCAATCAGCCCCAGCATTTT
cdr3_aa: CASSDRGYSNQPQHF

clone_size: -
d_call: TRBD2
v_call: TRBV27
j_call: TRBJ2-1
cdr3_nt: TGTGCCAGCAGTTTGGGGGCTAGCGGGTACAATGAGCAGTTCTTC
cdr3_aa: CASSLGASGYNEQFF

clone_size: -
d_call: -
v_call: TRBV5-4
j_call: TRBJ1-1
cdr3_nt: TGTGCCAGCCGCAGCTCATCTGGGGCCCCGGGCACTGAAGCTTTCTTT
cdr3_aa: CASRSSSGAPGTEAFF

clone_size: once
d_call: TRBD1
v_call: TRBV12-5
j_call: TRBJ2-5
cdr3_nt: TGTGCTAGTGGTTTGGACCAAGGGACAGATAAAGAGACCCAGTACTTC
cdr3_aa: CASGLDQGTDKETQYF

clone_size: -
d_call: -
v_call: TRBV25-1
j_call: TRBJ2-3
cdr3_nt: TGTGCCAGCAGTGCATGGAGGAGCACAGATACGCAGTATTTT
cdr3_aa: CASSAWRSTDTQYF

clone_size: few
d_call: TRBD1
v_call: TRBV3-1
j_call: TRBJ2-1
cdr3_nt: TGTGCCAGCAGCCCTGGGACAGTCTACAATGAGCAGTTCTTC
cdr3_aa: CASSPGTVYNEQFF

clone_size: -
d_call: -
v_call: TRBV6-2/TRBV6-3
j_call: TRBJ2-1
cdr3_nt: TGTGCCAGCATCGGCAATGAGCAGTTCTTC
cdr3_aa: CASIGNEQFF

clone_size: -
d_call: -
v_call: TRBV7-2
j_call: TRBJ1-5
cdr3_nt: TGTGCCAGCAGCTTAGGGACGGACTCGTTCAATCAGCCCCAGCATTTT
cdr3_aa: CASSLGTDSFNQPQHF

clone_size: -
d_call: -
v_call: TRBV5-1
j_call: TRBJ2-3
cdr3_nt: TGCGCCAGCAGCTTCCGGCAGACCACAGATACGCAGTATTTT
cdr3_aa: CASSFRQTTDTQYF

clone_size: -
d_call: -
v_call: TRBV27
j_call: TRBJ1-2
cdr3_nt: TGTGCCAGCAGCCCAGAGGGCCTTGCGGGTGGCTACACCTTC
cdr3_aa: CASSPEGLAGGYTF

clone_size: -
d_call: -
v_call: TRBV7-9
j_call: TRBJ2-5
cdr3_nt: TGTGCCAGCAGCCCCTCGGGAGGGGGCGTCTATGAGACCCAGTACTTC
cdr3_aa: CASSPSGGGVYETQYF

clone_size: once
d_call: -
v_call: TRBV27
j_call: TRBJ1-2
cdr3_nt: TGTGCCAGCAGTTTATCCCTCGGCGGGATGCGTAATGGCTACACCTTC
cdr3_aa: CASSLSLGGMRNGYTF

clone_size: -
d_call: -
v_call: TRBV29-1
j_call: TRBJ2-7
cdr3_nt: TGCAGCGTTGAGGACCAGGGATTTTACGAGCAGTACTTC
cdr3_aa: CSVEDQGFYEQYF

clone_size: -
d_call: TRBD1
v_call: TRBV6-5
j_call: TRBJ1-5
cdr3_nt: TGTGCCAGCAGTCGCGGGACAGGGTCACCCCAGCATTTT
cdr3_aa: CASSRGTGSPQHF

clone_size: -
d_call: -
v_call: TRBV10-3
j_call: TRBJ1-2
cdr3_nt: TGTGCCATCAGTGAGTCAGCACCTAACTATGGCTACACCTTC
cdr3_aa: CAISESAPNYGYTF

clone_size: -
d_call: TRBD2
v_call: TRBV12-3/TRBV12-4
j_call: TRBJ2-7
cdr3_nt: TGTGCCAGCAGCGTGGGACTAGCGGGAATATACGAGCAGTACTTC
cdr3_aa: CASSVGLAGIYEQYF

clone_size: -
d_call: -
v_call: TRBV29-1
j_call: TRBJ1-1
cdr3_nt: TGCAGCGTCACGGGTACTGAAGCTTTCTTT
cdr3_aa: CSVTGTEAFF

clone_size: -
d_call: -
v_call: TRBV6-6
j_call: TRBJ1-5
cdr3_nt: TGTGCCAGCAGCTTACAGGGTAGCAATCAGCCCCAGCATTTT
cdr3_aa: CASSLQGSNQPQHF

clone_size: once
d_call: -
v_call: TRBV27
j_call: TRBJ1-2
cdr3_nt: TGTGCCAGCAGTCCGTGGGACAAGGAAGACTACACCTTC
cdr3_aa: CASSPWDKEDYTF

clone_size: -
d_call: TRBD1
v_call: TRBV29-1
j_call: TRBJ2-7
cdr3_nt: TGCAGCGTTGAGAACAGGGGCTACGAGCAGTACTTC
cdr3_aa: CSVENRGYEQYF

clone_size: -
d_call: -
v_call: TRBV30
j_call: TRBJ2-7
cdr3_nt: TGTGCCTGGAGTGTTGATCCCGTCGAGCAGTACTTC
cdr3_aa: CAWSVDPVEQYF

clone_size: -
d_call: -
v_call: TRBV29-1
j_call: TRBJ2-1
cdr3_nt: TGCAGCGCCTTGCGCCCAGCGGGTGAGCAGTTCTTC
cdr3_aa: CSALRPAGEQFF

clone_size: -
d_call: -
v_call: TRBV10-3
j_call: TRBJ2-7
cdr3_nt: TGTGCCATTGCGGTAACTAACGAGCAGTACTTC
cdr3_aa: CAIAVTNEQYF

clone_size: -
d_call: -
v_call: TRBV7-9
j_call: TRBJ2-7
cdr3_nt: TGTGCCAGCAGCTCCCCGAGCGGTGACCACGAGCAGTACTTC
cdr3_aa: CASSSPSGDHEQYF

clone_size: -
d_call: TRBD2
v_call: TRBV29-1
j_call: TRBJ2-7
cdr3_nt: TGCAGCGTTGAAGATCTAGCGGGAGTTGAATACGAGCAGTACTTC
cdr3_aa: CSVEDLAGVEYEQYF

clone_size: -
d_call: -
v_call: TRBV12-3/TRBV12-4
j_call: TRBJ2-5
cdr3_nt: TGTGCCAGCAGTTCGGACATGGATGAGACCCAGTACTTC
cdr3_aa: CASSSDMDETQYF

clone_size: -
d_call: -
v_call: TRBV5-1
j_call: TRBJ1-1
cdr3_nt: TGCGCCAGCAGCTTGACAGGATATACTGAAGCTTTCTTT
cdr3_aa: CASSLTGYTEAFF

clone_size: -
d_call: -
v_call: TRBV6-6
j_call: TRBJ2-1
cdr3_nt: TGTGCCAGCAGTTACCTGGAGGGGCGCAATGAGCAGTTCTTC
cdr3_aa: CASSYLEGRNEQFF

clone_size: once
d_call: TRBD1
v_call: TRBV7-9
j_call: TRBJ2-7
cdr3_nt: TGTGCCAGCAGCTCTCGGACAGGGGAGACGGACGAGCAGTACTTC
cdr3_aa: CASSSRTGETDEQYF

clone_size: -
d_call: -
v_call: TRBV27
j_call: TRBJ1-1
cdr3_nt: TGTGCCAGCAGTTTATCCGGGGGCAGGGTGAACACTGAAGCTTTCTTT
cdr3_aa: CASSLSGGRVNTEAFF

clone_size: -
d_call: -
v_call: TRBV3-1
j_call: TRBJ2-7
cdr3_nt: TGTGCCAGCAGCGGCGGGATCGATTCCTCCTACGAGCAGTACTTC
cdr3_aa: CASSGGIDSSYEQYF

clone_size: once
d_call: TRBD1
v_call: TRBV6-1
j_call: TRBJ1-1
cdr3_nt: TGTGTCAGCAGCCATTACCGGGACAGGGTGGATACTGAAGCTTTCTTT
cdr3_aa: CVSSHYRDRVDTEAFF

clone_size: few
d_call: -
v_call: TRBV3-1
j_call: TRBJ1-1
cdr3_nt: TGTGCCAGCAGCCTCCCGGGAGGCAACACTGAAGCTTTCTTT
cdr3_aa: CASSLPGGNTEAFF

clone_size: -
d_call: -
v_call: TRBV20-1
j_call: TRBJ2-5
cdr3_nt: TGCAGTGCTGACAACCAAGAGACCCAGTACTTC
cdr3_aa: CSADNQETQYF

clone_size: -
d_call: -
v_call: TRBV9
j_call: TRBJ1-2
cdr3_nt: TGTGCCAGCAGCTCCGGCGTAAGCTATGGCTACACCTTC
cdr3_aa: CASSSGVSYGYTF

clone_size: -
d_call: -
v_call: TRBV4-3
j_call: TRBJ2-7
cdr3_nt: TGCGCCAGCAGCCAAGATAGGGGGGAGAATGAGCAGTACTTC
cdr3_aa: CASSQDRGENEQYF

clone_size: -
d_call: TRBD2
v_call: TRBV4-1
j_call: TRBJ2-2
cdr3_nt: TGCGCCAGCAGCCAAGTTTTCCTCCGACTAGCGGGGGGCCCCGGGGAGCTGTTTTTT
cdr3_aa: CASSQVFLRLAGGPGELFF